These 15 T cell receptor beta chains came from one sample sequenced in a study of blood T cell repertoires in COVID-19. TCRdb keeps only in-frame clones here, not all; method: immunoSEQ multiplex PCR. Among some 450,000 clones, roughly 88% were seen once, and the ten largest hold approximately 12%. The sequenced sample consisted of peripheral blood. Source of these receptors: a woman between 50 and 59 years old with COVID-19, enrolled during active disease.

The chain links TRBV30 to TRBJ2-1; 11 bases map to TRBD2. V lost 2 bases, J lost 6 bases, and 6 bases stayed unmatched. Germline V gene data show CDR1 as GTSNPN and CDR2 as SVGIG (reference sequence). CDR3 size: 15 residues. CDR3 sequence (DNA): TGTGCCTGGAGTTATTGGCTAGCGGGGGGCAATGAGCAGTTCTTC. Its translation: CAWSYWLAGGNEQFF. The full variable domain, completed using reference TRBV30 and TRBJ2-1, is SQTIHQWPATLVQPVGSPLSLECTVEGTSNPNLYWYRQAAGRGLQLLFYSVGIGQISSEVPQNLSASRPQDRQFILSSKKLLLSDSGFYLCAWSYWLAGGNEQFFGPGTRLTVL.

The V and J genes are TRBV19 and TRBJ2-5; 8 bases are shared with TRBD2. Germline-derived CDR1 and CDR2 are LNHDA and SQIVND (reference sequence). CDR3 length: 13 residues. Trimming removed 8 bases from V and 3 bases from J; junction bases left unmatched: 5. CDR3 in DNA: TGTGCCAGTGCTAACGGGGGGGAAGAGACCCAGTACTTC. Residues: CASANGGEETQYF.

V and J are TRBV4-1 and TRBJ1-3, with D hard to call. This CDR3 region has 14 residues. The V gene's germline CDR1 is MGHRA and CDR2 YSYEKL. The V end lost 4 bases, the J end lost 1 base, and 8 bases lay between the germline ends. For the CDR3, the DNA is TGCGCCAGCAGCCCCGTTACTTCTGGAAACACCATATATTTT. As protein: CASSPVTSGNTIYF.

The chain combines TRBV29-1 with TRBJ1-1; D might be TRBD1 (5 bases). The CDR3 loop spans 13 amino acids. Germline V CDR1 and CDR2: SQVTM, ANQGSEA. V lost 5 bases, J lost 1 base, and 11 bases lay in between. The CDR3 coding sequence is TGCAGCGTTAGGACATTACAGAACACTGAAGCTTTCTTT. Translating it yields CSVRTLQNTEAFF.

The V and J genes are TRBV2 and TRBJ2-1, with TRBD2 as a possible D gene (6 bases). Germline CDR1 SNHLY, CDR2 FYNNEI. The CDR3 is 17 residues long. V was cut by 0 bases and J by 5 bases, with 17 bases left in between. CDR3 DNA: TGTGCCAGCAGTGAAGCGCTTCGGGGGAGGAACAACAATGAGCAGTTCTTC. Its translation: CASSEALRGRNNNEQFF. The whole variable domain, filled in from reference TRBV2 and TRBJ2-1, reads EPEVTQTPSHQVTQMGQEVILRCVPISNHLYFYWYRQILGQKVEFLVSFYNNEISEKSEIFDDQFSVERPDGSNFTLKIRSTKLEDSAMYFCASSEALRGRNNNEQFFGPGTRLTVL.

The V gene is TRBV5-6, the J gene TRBJ1-6, with 9 bases matching TRBD1. Per germline, CDR1 SGHDT and CDR2 YYEEEE. This CDR3 comprises 16 residues. J was trimmed by 3 bases and V by 5 bases; bases with no gene match: 6. The CDR3 DNA sequence: TGTGCCAGCAGTAAGGGACAGGGATTCTATAATTCACCCCTCCACTTT. Its protein is CASSKGQGFYNSPLHF.

This sequence joins TRBV6-5 and TRBJ1-2; 8 nucleotides line up with TRBD1. The CDR3 has 15 residues. J was trimmed by 3 bases and V by 4 bases; bases with no gene match: 7. Per the germline V gene, CDR1 is MNHEY and CDR2 is SVGAGI. The CDR3 nucleotides are TGTGCCAGCAGTTTTAGCGGACAGGGCCACTATGGCTACACCTTC. It is translated as CASSFSGQGHYGYTF.

The chain employs TRBV7-9 and TRBJ2-5; D might be TRBD1 (6 bases). Trimming stripped 7 bases from V and 1 base from J, with 10 bases between. The CDR3 runs to 13 residues. The germline V gene has CDR1 SEHNR and CDR2 FQNEAQ (reference sequence). The CDR3 DNA follows: TGTGCCAGCACAAGACAGGCCCAAGAGACCCAGTACTTC. Translating gives CASTRQAQETQYF.

The chain's CDR3 is CASSPGQGGNTEAFF. CDR3 nucleotide sequence: TGTGCCAGCAGTCCCGGACAGGGAGGGAACACTGAAGCTTTCTTT. The gene calls are TRBV6-6 and TRBJ1-1; 8 nucleotides line up with TRBD1. V trimming: 5 bases; J trimming: 1 base; junction bases outside the gene matches: 6. Germline V CDR1 and CDR2: MNHNY, SVGAGI (reference sequence). The CDR3 is 15 residues long.

This rearrangement joins TRBV19 to TRBJ2-7; 8 bases agree with TRBD1. With 4 bases clipped from V and 2 bases from J, the junction kept 13 bases outside the gene matches. This CDR3 spans 17 amino acids. The germline CDR1 and CDR2 sequences are LNHDA and SQIVND (reference sequence). The DNA for the CDR3 is TGTGCCAGTAGTACCGCGATCGACAGGGGCTTTACCTACGAGCAGTACTTC. It specifies CASSTAIDRGFTYEQYF.

V usage is TRBV7-3 and J usage is TRBJ2-3; D may be TRBD2 (5 bases). There are 14 residues in the CDR3. The V gene's germline CDR1 is SGHTA and CDR2 FQGTGA. V lost 2 bases and J 5 bases, leaving 11 bases between the germline ends. CDR3: CASSLGPSGDTQYF. DNA for the CDR3: TGTGCCAGCAGCTTAGGCCCAAGCGGAGATACGCAGTATTTT.

J is TRBJ1-3 and V is TRBV10-3, with TRBD1 identical over 7 bases. This CDR3 spans 16 amino acids. Losses at the gene ends were 0 bases for V and 7 bases for J; bases not matched to a gene: 9. From germline, CDR1 is ENHRY and CDR2 SYGVKD. The CDR3 sequence is CAISESTGTVGNTIYF. CDR3 bases: TGTGCCATCAGTGAGTCGACAGGGACCGTAGGGAACACCATATATTTT.

In the case of this clone: At the DNA level, this CDR3 is encoded by other sequences in the same sample as well. The V call is TRBV5-1, the J call TRBJ2-7, with a weak D call TRBD1 (6 bases). The V end lost 5 bases, the J end lost 3 bases, and 9 bases lay between the germline ends. The CDR3 extends over 12 amino acids. Germline V gene sequence: CDR1 SGHRS, CDR2 YFSETQ. CDR3 nucleotides: TGCGCCAGCAGACAGGACAGCTACGAGCAGTACTTC. The encoded protein is CASRQDSYEQYF.

The gene calls are TRBV4-1 and TRBJ1-2; D might be TRBD1 (6 bases). From germline, CDR1 is MGHRA and CDR2 YSYEKL. The CDR3 consists of 15 residues. V gave up 4 bases and J gave up 4 bases, with 16 bases separating them. CDR3: CASSRVPDRIYGYTF. Written as DNA, the CDR3 is TGCGCCAGCAGCCGAGTACCTGACAGGATCTATGGCTACACCTTC.

The V gene is TRBV10-2, the J gene TRBJ2-7; 7 positions match TRBD2. The CDR3 is made up of 15 amino acids. Trimming took 6 bases from V and 3 from J; bases not matched to a gene: 11. Germline CDR1 is WSHSY and CDR2 is SAAADI. The CDR3 loop is CASRKTKWDYYEQYF. CDR3 in DNA: TGCGCCAGCAGGAAAACTAAGTGGGACTACTACGAGCAGTACTTC.